The rows below give T cell receptor beta chains drawn from one sample of a study of blood T cell repertoires in COVID-19. Libraries were prepared by immunoSEQ multiplex PCR; TCRdb keeps only in-frame clonotypes and omits some of them. The data show 150,000 to 200,000 clones, approximately 83% seen once. Sequencing used PBMCs or T cells enriched from blood (not recorded which). The receptors originated from a man in his 70s who had been exposed to COVID-19. The CDR3 runs from the conserved cysteine through the conserved F or W. D genes are given only for firm matches. Only some rows state a clone size, as once, few, many or a class for expanded clones.

size,D,V,J,CDR3,DNA
NA,TRBD2,TRBV3-1/TRBV3-2,TRBJ2-1,CASRGGLAGDEQFF,TGTGCCAGCAGGGGAGGACTAGCGGGAGATGAGCAGTTCTTC
NA,NA,TRBV20-1,TRBJ2-1,CSASFTWGREQFF,TGCAGTGCTAGTTTTACGTGGGGCCGGGAGCAGTTCTTC
NA,NA,TRBV19,TRBJ1-2,CASSRGGRVYGYTF,TGTGCCAGTAGCCGGGGCGGGAGGGTGTACGGCTACACCTTC
NA,NA,TRBV6-1,TRBJ2-7,CASSEAGLQASYEQYF,TGTGCCAGCAGTGAAGCAGGTCTCCAGGCCTCCTACGAGCAGTACTTC
few,NA,TRBV6-6,TRBJ1-1,CASSLGQIAEAFF,TGTGCCAGCAGTTTAGGACAGATAGCTGAAGCTTTCTTT
NA,NA,TRBV28,TRBJ1-1,CASMGGTEADTEAFF,TGTGCCAGCATGGGAGGGACTGAGGCCGACACTGAAGCTTTCTTT
once,TRBD1,TRBV28,TRBJ1-5,CASSLAGTGSSNQPQHF,TGTGCCAGCAGCCTCGCCGGGACAGGGTCCTCCAATCAGCCCCAGCATTTT
NA,NA,TRBV7-2,TRBJ1-1,CASSLQGNTEAFF,TGTGCCAGCAGCTTACAGGGGAACACTGAAGCTTTCTTT
NA,NA,TRBV7-6,TRBJ1-2,CASSSESSTGIRGANYGYTF,TGTGCCAGCAGCTCCGAATCTTCGACCGGGATTCGGGGGGCTAACTATGGCTACACCTTC
NA,NA,TRBV9,TRBJ1-1,CASSVVPVGDTEAFF,TGTGCCAGCAGCGTAGTACCCGTAGGGGACACTGAAGCTTTCTTT
NA,TRBD1,TRBV7-2,TRBJ1-1,CASSYSGTGLKRNTEAFF,TGTGCCAGCAGCTATTCCGGGACAGGCCTTAAAAGGAACACTGAAGCTTTCTTT
NA,TRBD1,TRBV5-1,TRBJ1-2,CASSLGQGNYGYTF,TGCGCCAGCAGCTTGGGACAGGGCAACTATGGCTACACCTTC
NA,NA,TRBV24-1,TRBJ2-7,CATSDGHLYEQYF,TGTGCCACCAGTGATGGGCACCTCTACGAGCAGTACTTC
once,NA,TRBV18,TRBJ2-7,CASSPPQWQFSYEQYF,TGTGCCAGCTCACCACCCCAGTGGCAGTTCTCCTACGAGCAGTACTTC
NA,NA,TRBV5-6,TRBJ2-1,CASSLPGAYNEQFF,TGTGCCAGCAGCTTGCCAGGGGCATACAATGAGCAGTTCTTC
NA,NA,TRBV19,TRBJ1-1,CASREGNTEAFF,TGTGCCAGTCGAGAGGGGAACACTGAAGCTTTCTTT
NA,NA,TRBV7-2,TRBJ2-7,CASSLERVTYEQYF,TGTGCCAGCAGCCTGGAGCGGGTAACCTACGAGCAGTACTTC
NA,NA,TRBV12-5,TRBJ2-5,CASGQGVDETQYF,TGTGCTAGTGGTCAGGGTGTTGACGAGACCCAGTACTTC
NA,NA,TRBV4-1,TRBJ1-3,CASSRPGGDTIYF,TGCGCCAGCAGCCGCCCCGGCGGGGACACCATATATTTT
NA,TRBD1,TRBV7-6,TRBJ2-2,CASSVTGGSTGELFF,TGTGCCAGCAGCGTTACAGGGGGCAGTACCGGGGAGCTGTTTTTT
NA,NA,TRBV7-9,TRBJ1-5,CASSLGRVQGSNQPQHF,TGTGCCAGCAGCCTAGGGCGGGTCCAGGGGAGCAATCAGCCCCAGCATTTT
NA,NA,TRBV4-1,TRBJ1-5,CASSQLRSDQPQHF,TGCGCCAGCAGCCAATTAAGAAGCGATCAGCCCCAGCATTTT
NA,TRBD2,TRBV6-2/TRBV6-3,TRBJ2-5,CASSYIGLAGDGETQYF,TGTGCCAGCAGTTACATAGGACTAGCGGGAGATGGAGAGACCCAGTACTTC
NA,TRBD2,TRBV7-2,TRBJ2-7,CASSPGLAGVYEQYF,TGTGCCAGCAGCCCCGGACTAGCGGGAGTCTACGAGCAGTACTTC
NA,NA,TRBV11-2,TRBJ2-2,CASSLDRVTGELFF,TGTGCCAGCAGCTTAGACAGGGTTACCGGGGAGCTGTTTTTT
NA,NA,TRBV27,TRBJ1-1,CASSAREGSTEAFF,TGTGCCAGCAGCGCCCGAGAAGGGAGCACTGAAGCTTTCTTT
NA,NA,TRBV20-1,TRBJ2-1,CSASPLPASGEQFF,TGCAGTGCTAGTCCCCTCCCCGCGAGTGGTGAGCAGTTCTTC
NA,TRBD1,TRBV7-9,TRBJ1-2,CASSGQGNYGYTF,TGTGCCAGCAGCGGACAGGGGAACTATGGCTACACCTTC
NA,NA,TRBV6-5,TRBJ1-2,CASSRQGEGYTF,TGTGCCAGCTCAAGGCAGGGTGAAGGCTACACCTTC
NA,TRBD1,TRBV10-2,TRBJ1-1,CASSDLRQGEAFF,TGCGCCAGCAGTGACCTGAGACAGGGTGAAGCTTTCTTT
NA,TRBD1,TRBV27,TRBJ1-2,CASSLQGSANYGYTF,TGTGCCAGCAGCCTACAGGGGTCAGCTAACTATGGCTACACCTTC
NA,TRBD1,TRBV2,TRBJ1-5,CASRGTVNQPQHF,TGTGCCAGCCGGGGGACAGTAAATCAGCCCCAGCATTTT
once,TRBD2,TRBV11-3,TRBJ2-5,CASSFGSGMGETQYF,TGTGCCAGCAGCTTCGGTAGCGGGATGGGGGAGACCCAGTACTTC
NA,NA,TRBV27,TRBJ1-5,CASGDNNQPQHF,TGTGCCAGCGGGGACAACAATCAGCCCCAGCATTTT
NA,NA,TRBV18,TRBJ1-2,CASSPGRTGGYTF,TGTGCCAGCTCACCGGGGAGGACGGGTGGCTACACCTTC
NA,TRBD2,TRBV6-6,TRBJ2-2,CASSSRLAGGSILRTGELFF,TGTGCCAGCAGCTCTCGACTAGCGGGAGGGTCGATACTCCGGACCGGGGAGCTGTTTTTT
once,TRBD1,TRBV11-2,TRBJ1-5,CASSKDRASNQPQHF,TGTGCCAGCAGCAAAGACAGGGCGAGCAATCAGCCCCAGCATTTT
NA,TRBD2,TRBV11-2,TRBJ2-1,CASSPNRLAVSSYNEQFF,TGTGCCAGCAGCCCAAACCGCCTAGCGGTCAGCTCCTACAATGAGCAGTTCTTC
NA,NA,TRBV6-5,TRBJ1-1,CASSYSSGDTEAFF,TGTGCCAGCAGTTACTCATCCGGGGACACTGAAGCTTTCTTT
NA,NA,TRBV4-1,TRBJ1-2,CASSPPFRGRASYGYTF,TGCGCCAGCAGTCCCCCGTTTCGGGGGAGAGCCTCCTATGGCTACACCTTC
NA,NA,TRBV5-1,TRBJ1-1,CASTKLGGNTEAFF,TGCGCCAGCACAAAGCTCGGAGGGAACACTGAAGCTTTCTTT
NA,TRBD1,TRBV7-2,TRBJ2-2,CASSLVFWDRGPGELFF,TGTGCCAGCAGCTTAGTCTTTTGGGACAGGGGTCCCGGGGAGCTGTTTTTT
NA,NA,TRBV5-8,TRBJ2-3,CASSFLGAGTSTDTQYF,TGTGCCAGCAGCTTTTTGGGGGCCGGGACAAGCACAGATACGCAGTATTTT
NA,NA,TRBV6-5,TRBJ1-2,CASSYRQFEDYTF,TGTGCCAGCAGTTACCGACAGTTCGAAGACTACACCTTC
NA,TRBD1,TRBV24-1,TRBJ2-5,CATSPRDRGSGETQYF,TGTGCCACCAGTCCACGGGACAGGGGTTCGGGAGAGACCCAGTACTTC
NA,NA,TRBV5-4,TRBJ1-1,CASSLGGQMNTEAFF,TGTGCCAGCAGCTTGGGAGGTCAGATGAACACTGAAGCTTTCTTT
NA,TRBD1,TRBV19,TRBJ1-1,CASSPNHDRATEAFF,TGTGCCAGTAGTCCAAATCACGACAGGGCTACTGAAGCTTTCTTT
NA,TRBD1,TRBV19,TRBJ2-1,CASETGNEQFF,TGTGCCAGCGAGACAGGGAATGAGCAGTTCTTC
NA,TRBD2,TRBV18,TRBJ2-5,CASSPAFGTSGEQTQYF,TGTGCCAGCTCACCAGCCTTCGGGACTAGCGGGGAACAGACCCAGTACTTC
NA,NA,TRBV9,TRBJ2-5,CASTKGPQGGETQYF,TGTGCCAGCACCAAAGGGCCACAGGGGGGGGAGACCCAGTACTTC
NA,NA,TRBV5-6,TRBJ1-2,CASSLTTDGYTF,TGTGCCAGCAGCTTGACGACAGATGGCTACACCTTC
NA,TRBD1,TRBV4-1,TRBJ1-1,CASSQPGTGMNTEAFF,TGCGCCAGCAGCCAACCCGGGACAGGGATGAACACTGAAGCTTTCTTT
NA,NA,TRBV2,TRBJ2-7,CASSGTGYEQYF,TGTGCCAGCAGTGGAACAGGCTACGAGCAGTACTTC
NA,NA,TRBV28,TRBJ1-2,CASSSDGGGYGYTF,TGTGCCAGCAGTTCCGACGGGGGAGGCTATGGCTACACCTTC
NA,NA,TRBV28,TRBJ1-6,CASSPLGVRNSPLHF,TGTGCCAGCAGTCCACTCGGAGTGCGTAATTCACCCCTCCACTTT
NA,TRBD2,TRBV5-1,TRBJ2-1,CASSLAGWAREENNEQFF,TGCGCCAGCAGCTTGGCGGGGTGGGCGCGGGAGGAGAACAATGAGCAGTTCTTC
NA,TRBD1,TRBV2,TRBJ1-2,CASSGQGLYGYTF,TGTGCCAGCAGTGGACAGGGCCTCTATGGCTACACCTTC
NA,TRBD1,TRBV6-5,TRBJ1-2,CASSYGLTGGTDGYTF,TGTGCCAGCAGTTATGGGTTGACAGGGGGGACTGATGGCTACACCTTC